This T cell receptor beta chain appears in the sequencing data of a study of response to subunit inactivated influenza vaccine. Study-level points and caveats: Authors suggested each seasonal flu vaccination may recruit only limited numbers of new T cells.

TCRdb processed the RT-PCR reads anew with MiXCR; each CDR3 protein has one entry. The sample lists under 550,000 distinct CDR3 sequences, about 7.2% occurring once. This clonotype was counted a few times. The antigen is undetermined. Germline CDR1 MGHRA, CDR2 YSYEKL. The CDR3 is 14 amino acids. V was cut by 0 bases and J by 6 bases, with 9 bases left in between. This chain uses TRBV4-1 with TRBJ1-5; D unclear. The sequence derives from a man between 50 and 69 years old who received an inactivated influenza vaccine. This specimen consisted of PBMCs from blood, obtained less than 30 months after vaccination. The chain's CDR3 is CASSQDRLTQPQHF. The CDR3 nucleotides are TGCGCCAGCAGCCAAGACCGACTTACTCAGCCCCAGCATTTT.